The rows below give T cell receptor beta chains drawn from one sample of a study of blood T cell repertoires in COVID-19. The method was immunoSEQ multiplex PCR; TCRdb's version includes in-frame clones alone and lacks a portion of them. The data show around 80,000 clones, approximately 80% seen once. Sequenced sample: peripheral blood. These receptors were taken from a woman in her seventies with acute or convalescent COVID-19. The CDR3 runs from the conserved cysteine through the conserved F or W. D genes are given only for firm matches. Size tells how often a clone was seen (once, few, many) or the class of an expanded clone, and some rows leave it out.

cdr3_aa: CASSWIGTGVDEQYF; cdr3_nt: TGTGCCAGCAGTTGGATTGGGACAGGGGTAGACGAGCAGTACTTC; j_call: TRBJ2-7; clone_size: .; v_call: TRBV6-2/TRBV6-3; d_call: TRBD1
cdr3_aa: CASSSDSGPYGYTF; cdr3_nt: TGTGCCAGCAGTTCAGACTCAGGGCCCTATGGCTACACCTTC; j_call: TRBJ1-2; clone_size: .; v_call: TRBV7-2; d_call: .
cdr3_aa: CASSSRAPISYNEQFF; cdr3_nt: TGCGCCAGCAGCTCGCGGGCCCCGATCTCCTACAATGAGCAGTTCTTC; j_call: TRBJ2-1; clone_size: .; v_call: TRBV5-1; d_call: .
cdr3_aa: CASSYAGMRVDTEAFF; cdr3_nt: TGTGCCAGCAGTTACGCTGGAATGAGGGTGGACACTGAAGCTTTCTTT; j_call: TRBJ1-1; clone_size: .; v_call: TRBV6-5; d_call: .
cdr3_aa: CASSPGLGSTDTQYF; cdr3_nt: TGTGCTAGCAGCCCCGGACTAGGTAGCACAGATACGCAGTATTTT; j_call: TRBJ2-3; clone_size: .; v_call: TRBV7-7; d_call: TRBD2
cdr3_aa: CASSLRDNEQFF; cdr3_nt: TGTGCCAGCAGTCTACGAGACAATGAGCAGTTCTTC; j_call: TRBJ2-1; clone_size: .; v_call: TRBV27; d_call: .
cdr3_aa: CASSITGKLYEQYF; cdr3_nt: TGTGCCAGTAGTATAACAGGGAAACTCTACGAGCAGTACTTC; j_call: TRBJ2-7; clone_size: .; v_call: TRBV19; d_call: .
cdr3_aa: CASSSTGGSNSPLHF; cdr3_nt: TGTGCCAGTAGTTCCACAGGGGGTTCTAATTCACCCCTCCACTTT; j_call: TRBJ1-6; clone_size: .; v_call: TRBV19; d_call: TRBD1
cdr3_aa: CASIPIAGGLDEQFF; cdr3_nt: TGTGCCAGCATCCCTATAGCGGGGGGGTTGGATGAGCAGTTCTTC; j_call: TRBJ2-1; clone_size: .; v_call: TRBV19; d_call: TRBD2
cdr3_aa: CSARGDSEQYF; cdr3_nt: TGCAGTGCTAGGGGGGACTCCGAGCAGTACTTC; j_call: TRBJ2-7; clone_size: .; v_call: TRBV20-1; d_call: .
cdr3_aa: CASSLGRGQYGYTF; cdr3_nt: TGTGCCAGCAGCTTAGGTAGAGGCCAGTATGGCTACACCTTC; j_call: TRBJ1-2; clone_size: .; v_call: TRBV7-2; d_call: .
cdr3_aa: CASSLLPTGTKNIQYF; cdr3_nt: TGTGCCAGCAGCCTCCTCCCGACAGGGACCAAAAACATTCAGTACTTC; j_call: TRBJ2-4; clone_size: .; v_call: TRBV11-3; d_call: TRBD1
cdr3_aa: CASSSGGLARDTQYF; cdr3_nt: TGCGCCAGCAGCTCCGGGGGACTAGCGAGAGATACGCAGTATTTT; j_call: TRBJ2-3; clone_size: .; v_call: TRBV5-1; d_call: TRBD2
cdr3_aa: CASSWAREEMNTEAFF; cdr3_nt: TGTGCCAGCAGCTGGGCTCGGGAGGAGATGAACACTGAAGCTTTCTTT; j_call: TRBJ1-1; clone_size: .; v_call: TRBV7-9; d_call: .
cdr3_aa: CASRGGAEAFF; cdr3_nt: TGTGCCAGCAGAGGGGGGGCTGAAGCTTTCTTT; j_call: TRBJ1-1; clone_size: .; v_call: TRBV7-6; d_call: .
cdr3_aa: CASSRRSGLAGGAGEQYF; cdr3_nt: TGTGCCAGCAGTAGACGTTCGGGACTAGCGGGGGGGGCCGGTGAGCAGTACTTC; j_call: TRBJ2-7; clone_size: .; v_call: TRBV6-2/TRBV6-3; d_call: TRBD2
cdr3_aa: CASSQDERATDTQYF; cdr3_nt: TGTGCCAGCAGCCAAGATGAGCGGGCCACAGATACGCAGTATTTT; j_call: TRBJ2-3; clone_size: .; v_call: TRBV4-2; d_call: .
cdr3_aa: CSVMQGTNEKLFF; cdr3_nt: TGCAGCGTTATGCAGGGAACTAATGAAAAACTGTTTTTT; j_call: TRBJ1-4; clone_size: .; v_call: TRBV29-1; d_call: .
cdr3_aa: CTSSQATNYGYTF; cdr3_nt: TGCACCAGCAGCCAAGCTACTAACTATGGCTACACCTTC; j_call: TRBJ1-2; clone_size: few; v_call: TRBV1; d_call: .